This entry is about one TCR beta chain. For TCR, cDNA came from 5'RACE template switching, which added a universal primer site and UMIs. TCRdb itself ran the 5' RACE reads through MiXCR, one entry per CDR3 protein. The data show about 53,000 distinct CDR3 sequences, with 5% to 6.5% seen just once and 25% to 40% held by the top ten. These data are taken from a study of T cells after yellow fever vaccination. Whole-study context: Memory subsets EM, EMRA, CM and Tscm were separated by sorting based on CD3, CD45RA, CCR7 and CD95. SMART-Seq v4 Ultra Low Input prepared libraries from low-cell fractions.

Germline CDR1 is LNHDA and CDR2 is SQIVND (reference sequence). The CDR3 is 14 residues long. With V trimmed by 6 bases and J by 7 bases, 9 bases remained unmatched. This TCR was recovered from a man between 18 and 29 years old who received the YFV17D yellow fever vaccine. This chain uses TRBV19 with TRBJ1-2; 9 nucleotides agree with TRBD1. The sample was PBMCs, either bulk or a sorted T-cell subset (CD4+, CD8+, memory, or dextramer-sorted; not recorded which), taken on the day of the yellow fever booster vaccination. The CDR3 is CASSPGQGWSGYTF. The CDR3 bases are TGTGCCAGTAGCCCGGGACAGGGATGGAGTGGCTACACCTTC.